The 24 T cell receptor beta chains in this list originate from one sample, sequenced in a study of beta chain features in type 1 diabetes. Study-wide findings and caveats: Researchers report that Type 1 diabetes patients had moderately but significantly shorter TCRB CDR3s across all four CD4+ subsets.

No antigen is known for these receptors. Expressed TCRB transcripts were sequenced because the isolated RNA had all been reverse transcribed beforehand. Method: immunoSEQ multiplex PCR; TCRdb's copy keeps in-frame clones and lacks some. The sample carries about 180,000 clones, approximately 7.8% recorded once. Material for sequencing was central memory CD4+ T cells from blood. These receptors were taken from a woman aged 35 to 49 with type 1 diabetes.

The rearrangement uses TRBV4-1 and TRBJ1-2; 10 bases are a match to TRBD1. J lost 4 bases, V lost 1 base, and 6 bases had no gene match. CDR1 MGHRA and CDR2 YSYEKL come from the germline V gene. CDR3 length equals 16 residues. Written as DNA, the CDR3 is TGCGCCAGCAGCCAAGCATACGGACAGGGGGGCTATGGCTACACCTTC. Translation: CASSQAYGQGGYGYTF.

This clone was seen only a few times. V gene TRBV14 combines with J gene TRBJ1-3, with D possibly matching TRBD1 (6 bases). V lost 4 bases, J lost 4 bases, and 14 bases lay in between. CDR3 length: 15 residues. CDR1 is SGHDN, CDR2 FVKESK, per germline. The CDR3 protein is CASSPPGTLGNTIYF. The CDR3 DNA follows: TGTGCCAGCAGCCCGCCCGGGACACTAGGAAACACCATATATTTT.

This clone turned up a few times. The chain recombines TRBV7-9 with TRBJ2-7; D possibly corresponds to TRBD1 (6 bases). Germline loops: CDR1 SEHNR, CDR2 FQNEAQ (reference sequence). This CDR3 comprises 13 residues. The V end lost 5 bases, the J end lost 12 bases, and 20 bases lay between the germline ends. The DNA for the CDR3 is TGTGCCAGCAGCCCAGACTTTGCTTTCAGGGGGTACTTC. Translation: CASSPDFAFRGYF. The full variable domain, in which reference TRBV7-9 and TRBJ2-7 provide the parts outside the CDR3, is DTGVSQNPRHKITKRGQNVTFRCDPISEHNRLYWYRQTLGQGPEFLTYFQNEAQLEKSRLLSDRFSAERPKGSFSTLEIQRTEQGDSAMYLCASSPDFAFRGYFGPGTRLTVT.

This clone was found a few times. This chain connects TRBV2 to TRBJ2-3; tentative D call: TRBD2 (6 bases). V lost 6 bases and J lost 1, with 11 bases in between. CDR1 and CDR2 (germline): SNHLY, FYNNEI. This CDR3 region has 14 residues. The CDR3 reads CASSVAARTDTQYF. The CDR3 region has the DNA TGTGCCAGCAGCGTAGCGGCCCGCACAGATACGCAGTATTTT.

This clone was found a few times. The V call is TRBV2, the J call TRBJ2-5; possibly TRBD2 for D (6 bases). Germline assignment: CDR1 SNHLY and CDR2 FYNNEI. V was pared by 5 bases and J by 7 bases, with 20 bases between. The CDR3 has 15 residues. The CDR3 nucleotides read TGTGCCAGCAGTTTTACGGGAGCCCGCCGGGTGACCCAGTACTTC. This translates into CASSFTGARRVTQYF.

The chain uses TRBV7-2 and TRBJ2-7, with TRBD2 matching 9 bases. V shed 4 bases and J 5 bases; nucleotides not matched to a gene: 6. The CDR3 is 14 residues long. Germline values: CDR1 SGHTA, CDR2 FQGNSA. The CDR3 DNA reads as TGTGCCAGCAGCTCCGGACTAGCGTTTCACGAGCAGTACTTC. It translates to CASSSGLAFHEQYF.

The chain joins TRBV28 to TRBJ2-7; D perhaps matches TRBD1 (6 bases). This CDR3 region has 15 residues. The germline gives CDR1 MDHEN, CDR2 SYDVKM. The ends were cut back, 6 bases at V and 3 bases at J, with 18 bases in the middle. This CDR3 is CASRVGGLLYYEQYF. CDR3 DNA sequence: TGTGCCAGCAGAGTAGGGGGTCTTCTTTACTACGAGCAGTACTTC.

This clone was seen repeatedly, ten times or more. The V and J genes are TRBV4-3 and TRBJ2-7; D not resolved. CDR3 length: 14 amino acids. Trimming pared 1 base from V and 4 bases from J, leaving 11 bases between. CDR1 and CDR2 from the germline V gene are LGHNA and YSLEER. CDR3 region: CASSQGGNLYEQYF. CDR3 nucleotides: TGCGCCAGCAGCCAAGGAGGTAACTTGTACGAGCAGTACTTC.

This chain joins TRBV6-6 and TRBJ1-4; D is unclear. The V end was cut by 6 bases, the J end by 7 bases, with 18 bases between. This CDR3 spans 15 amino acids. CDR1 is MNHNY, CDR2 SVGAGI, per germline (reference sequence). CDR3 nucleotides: TGTGCCAGCAGAAACGGGGAGGAAGACGCTGAAAAACTGTTTTTT. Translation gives CASRNGEEDAEKLFF.

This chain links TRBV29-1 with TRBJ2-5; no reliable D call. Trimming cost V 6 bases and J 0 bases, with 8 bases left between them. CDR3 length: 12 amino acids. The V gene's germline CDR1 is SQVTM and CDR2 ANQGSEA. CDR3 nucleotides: TGCAGCGTCGGAGAGCACCAAGAGACCCAGTACTTC. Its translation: CSVGEHQETQYF.

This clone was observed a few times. The CDR3 here is CASISSGDEKLFF. In DNA form, the CDR3 reads TGTGCCAGTATTTCGAGCGGGGATGAAAAACTGTTTTTT. This chain connects TRBV19 to TRBJ1-4; D is undetermined. In germline, CDR1 is LNHDA, CDR2 SQIVND (reference sequence). Trimming pared 7 bases from V and 6 bases from J, leaving 12 bases between. The CDR3 runs to 13 residues.

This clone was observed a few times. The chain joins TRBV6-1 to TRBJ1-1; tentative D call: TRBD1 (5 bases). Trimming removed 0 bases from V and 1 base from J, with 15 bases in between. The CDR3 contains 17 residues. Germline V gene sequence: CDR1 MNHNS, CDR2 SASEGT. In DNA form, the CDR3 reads TGTGCCAGCAGTGAAGCGCTTGGAGTCAGGGCGAACACTGAAGCTTTCTTT. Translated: CASSEALGVRANTEAFF.

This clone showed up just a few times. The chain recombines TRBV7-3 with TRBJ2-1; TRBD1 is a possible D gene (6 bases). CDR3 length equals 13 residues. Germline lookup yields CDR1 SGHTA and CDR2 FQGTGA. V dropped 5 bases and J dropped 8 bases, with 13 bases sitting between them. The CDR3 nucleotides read TGTGCCAGCAGCCCCGGACAGTCCGATGAGCAGTTCTTC. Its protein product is CASSPGQSDEQFF. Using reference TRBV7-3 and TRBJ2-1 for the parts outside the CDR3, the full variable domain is GAGVSQTPSNKVTEKGKYVELRCDPISGHTALYWYRQSLGQGPEFLIYFQGTGAADDSGLPNDRFFAVRPEGSVSTLKIQRTERGDSAVYLCASSPGQSDEQFFGPGTRLTVL.

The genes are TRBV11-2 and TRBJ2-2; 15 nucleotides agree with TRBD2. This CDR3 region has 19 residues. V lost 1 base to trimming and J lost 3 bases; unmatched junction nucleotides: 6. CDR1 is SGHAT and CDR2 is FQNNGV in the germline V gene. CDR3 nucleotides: TGTGCCAGCAGCTTAGTAGGGACTAGCGGGAGGATATACACCGGGGAGCTGTTTTTT. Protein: CASSLVGTSGRIYTGELFF.

The CDR3 nucleotides read TGCGCCAGCAGCTTGGACGGGACAGGACGGGAGGAGACCCAGTACTTC. It codes for CASSLDGTGREETQYF. V usage is TRBV5-1 and J usage is TRBJ2-5, with 8 positions matching TRBD1. Looked up from germline, CDR1 is SGHRS and CDR2 is YFSETQ. The length of the CDR3 is 16 residues. The J segment lost 5 bases and the V segment lost 0 bases, leaving 9 bases of the junction unmatched.

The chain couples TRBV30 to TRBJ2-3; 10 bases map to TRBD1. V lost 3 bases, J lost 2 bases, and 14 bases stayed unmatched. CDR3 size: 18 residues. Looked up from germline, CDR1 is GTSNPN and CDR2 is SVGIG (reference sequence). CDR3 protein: CAWSQLSLGQGNTDTQYF. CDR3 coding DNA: TGTGCCTGGAGCCAGCTCTCCTTGGGACAGGGGAACACAGATACGCAGTATTTT.

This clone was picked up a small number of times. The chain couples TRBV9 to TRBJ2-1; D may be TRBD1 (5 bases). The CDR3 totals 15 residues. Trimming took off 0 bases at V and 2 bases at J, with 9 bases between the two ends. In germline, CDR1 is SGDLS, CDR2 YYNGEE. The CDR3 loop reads CASSVARATYNEQFF. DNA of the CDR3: TGTGCCAGCAGCGTAGCCAGGGCAACCTACAATGAGCAGTTCTTC.

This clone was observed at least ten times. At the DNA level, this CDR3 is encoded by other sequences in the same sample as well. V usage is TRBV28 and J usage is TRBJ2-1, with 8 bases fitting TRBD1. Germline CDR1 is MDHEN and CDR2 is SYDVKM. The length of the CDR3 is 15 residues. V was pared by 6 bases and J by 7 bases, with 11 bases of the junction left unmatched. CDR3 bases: TGTGCCAGCAGCCTAACAGGGGGTAGGTCGAATGAGCAGTTCTTC. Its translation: CASSLTGGRSNEQFF.

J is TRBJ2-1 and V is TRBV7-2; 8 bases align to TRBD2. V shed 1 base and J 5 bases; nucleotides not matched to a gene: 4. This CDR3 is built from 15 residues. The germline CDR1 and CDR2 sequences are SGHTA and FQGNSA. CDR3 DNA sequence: TGTGCCAGCAGCTTAGACCGGGGGGGAGACAATGAGCAGTTCTTC. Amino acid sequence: CASSLDRGGDNEQFF.

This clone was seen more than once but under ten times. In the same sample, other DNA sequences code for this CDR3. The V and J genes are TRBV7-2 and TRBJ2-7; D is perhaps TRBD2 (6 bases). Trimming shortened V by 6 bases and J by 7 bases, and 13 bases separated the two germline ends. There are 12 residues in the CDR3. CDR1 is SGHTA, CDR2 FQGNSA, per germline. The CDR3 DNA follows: TGTGCCAGCAGTTCTCGCCGGGGGGAGCAGTACTTC. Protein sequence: CASSSRRGEQYF.

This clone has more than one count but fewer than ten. The CDR3 nucleotides are TGTGCCAGCAGCTTGCCGGGACTAGCAGCAGATACGCAGTATTTT. This encodes CASSLPGLAADTQYF. The V and J genes are TRBV5-6 and TRBJ2-3; 9 bases map to TRBD2. The CDR3 loop spans 15 amino acids. CDR1 is SGHDT and CDR2 is YYEEEE in the germline V gene. After removal of 1 base from V and 4 bases from J, the junction contained 4 bases not matched to a gene.

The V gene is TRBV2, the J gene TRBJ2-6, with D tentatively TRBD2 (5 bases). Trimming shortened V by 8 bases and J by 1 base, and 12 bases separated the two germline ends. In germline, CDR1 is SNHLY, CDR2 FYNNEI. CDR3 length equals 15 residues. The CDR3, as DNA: TGTGCCAGCGGAGGCATTGCATCTGGGGCCAACGTCCTGACTTTC. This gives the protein CASGGIASGANVLTF.

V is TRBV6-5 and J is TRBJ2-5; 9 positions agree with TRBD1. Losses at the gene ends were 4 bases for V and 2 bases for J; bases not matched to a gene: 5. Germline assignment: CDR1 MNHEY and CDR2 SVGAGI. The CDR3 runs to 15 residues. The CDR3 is CASSSQTGGQETQYF. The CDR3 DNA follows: TGTGCCAGCAGTTCCCAGACAGGGGGTCAAGAGACCCAGTACTTC.

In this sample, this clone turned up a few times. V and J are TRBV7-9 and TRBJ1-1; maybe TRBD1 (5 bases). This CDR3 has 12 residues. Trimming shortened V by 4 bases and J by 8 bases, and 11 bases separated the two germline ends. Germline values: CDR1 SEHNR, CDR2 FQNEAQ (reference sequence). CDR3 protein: CASSSTENEAFF. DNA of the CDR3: TGTGCCAGCAGCTCGACAGAAAACGAAGCTTTCTTT. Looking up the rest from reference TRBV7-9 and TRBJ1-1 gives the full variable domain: DTGVSQNPRHKITKRGQNVTFRCDPISEHNRLYWYRQTLGQGPEFLTYFQNEAQLEKSRLLSDRFSAERPKGSFSTLEIQRTEQGDSAMYLCASSSTENEAFFGQGTRLTVV.